Sequencing of this TCR beta chain was carried out in a study of beta chain features in type 1 diabetes. The germline CDR1 and CDR2 sequences are MNHEY and SMNVEV (reference sequence). V was clipped by 2 bases and J by 5 bases, with 12 bases between them. The CDR3 has 15 amino acids. Reverse transcription of all isolated RNA meant that expressed TCRB transcripts were sequenced. Profiling relied on immunoSEQ multiplex PCR, and the TCRdb table lists in-frame clones only, not all of them. The sample consists of 300,000 to 350,000 clones, roughly 8% of them appearing once. The sequencing sample was made of central memory CD4+ T cells from blood. The chain carries TRBV27 and TRBJ2-2, with D unresolved. This sequence originates from a woman aged 18 to 35 in good health. The CDR3 DNA sequence: TGTGCCAGCAGTTTACCACCTTCGGGTACCGGGGAGCTGTTTTTT. Amino acid sequence: CASSLPPSGTGELFF.